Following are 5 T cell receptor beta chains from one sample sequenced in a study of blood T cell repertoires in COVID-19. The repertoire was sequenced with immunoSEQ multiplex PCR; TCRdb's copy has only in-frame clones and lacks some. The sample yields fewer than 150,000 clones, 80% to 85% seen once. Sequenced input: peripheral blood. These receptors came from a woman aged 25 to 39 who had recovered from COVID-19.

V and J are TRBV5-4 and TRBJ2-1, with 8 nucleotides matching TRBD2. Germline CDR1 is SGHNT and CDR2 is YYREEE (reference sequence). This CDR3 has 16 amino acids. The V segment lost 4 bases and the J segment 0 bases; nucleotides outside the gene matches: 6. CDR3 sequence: CASSRLSGNSYNEQFF. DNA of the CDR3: TGTGCCAGCAGCCGACTTAGCGGGAACTCCTACAATGAGCAGTTCTTC.

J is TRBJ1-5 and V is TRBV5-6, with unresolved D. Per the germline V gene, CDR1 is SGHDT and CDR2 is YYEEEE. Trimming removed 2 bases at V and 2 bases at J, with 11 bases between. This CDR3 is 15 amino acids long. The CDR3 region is CASSLGGRGNQPQHF. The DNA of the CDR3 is TGTGCCAGCAGCTTAGGAGGACGTGGCAATCAGCCCCAGCATTTT.

The CDR3 loop is CASSSGQGPDTGELFF. The CDR3 nucleotides read TGTGCCAGCTCATCAGGACAGGGACCTGACACCGGGGAGCTGTTTTTT. The rearrangement uses TRBV18 and TRBJ2-2, with 8 positions matching TRBD1. The CDR3 totals 16 residues. The germline gives CDR1 KGHSH, CDR2 LQKENI. J was trimmed by 3 bases and V by 5 bases; bases with no gene match: 8.

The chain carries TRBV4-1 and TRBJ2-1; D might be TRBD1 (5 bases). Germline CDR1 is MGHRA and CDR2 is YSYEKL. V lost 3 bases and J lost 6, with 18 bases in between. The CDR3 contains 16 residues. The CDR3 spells CASSQSHQDTLNEQFF. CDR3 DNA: TGCGCCAGCAGCCAGAGCCATCAGGACACACTCAATGAGCAGTTCTTC.

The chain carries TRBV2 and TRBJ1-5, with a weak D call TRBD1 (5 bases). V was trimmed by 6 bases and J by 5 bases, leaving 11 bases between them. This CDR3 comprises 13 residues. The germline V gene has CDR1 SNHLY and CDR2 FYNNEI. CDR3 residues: CASSQGRDQPQHF. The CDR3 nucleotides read TGTGCCAGCAGCCAGGGCAGGGATCAGCCCCAGCATTTT.